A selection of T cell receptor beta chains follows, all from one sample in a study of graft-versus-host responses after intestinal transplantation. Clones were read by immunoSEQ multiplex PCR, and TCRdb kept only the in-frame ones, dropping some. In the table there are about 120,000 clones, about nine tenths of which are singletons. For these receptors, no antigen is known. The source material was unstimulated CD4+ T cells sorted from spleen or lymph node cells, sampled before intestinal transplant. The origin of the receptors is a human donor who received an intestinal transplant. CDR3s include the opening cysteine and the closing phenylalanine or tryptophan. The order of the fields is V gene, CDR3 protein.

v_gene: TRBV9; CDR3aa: CASSPRGWTGELFF
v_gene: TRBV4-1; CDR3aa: CASSQATGGTYSNQPQHF
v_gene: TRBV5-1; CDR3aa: CASSPDRRLTDTQYF
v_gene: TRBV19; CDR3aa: CASSMGGAYFMNTEAFF
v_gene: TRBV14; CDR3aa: CASSQDQYYTEAFF
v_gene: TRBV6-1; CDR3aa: CASSELAQETQYF
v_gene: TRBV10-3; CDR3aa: CAISEGLAVPSTDTQYF
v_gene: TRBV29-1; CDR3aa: CSVDAPDRGLDNEQFF
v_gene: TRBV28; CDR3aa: CASSLAGAGSEQYF
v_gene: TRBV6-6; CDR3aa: CASSRAGEFNEQFF
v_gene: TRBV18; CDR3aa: CASSPWGVQNQPQHF
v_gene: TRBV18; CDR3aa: CASSQPGLGPETQYF
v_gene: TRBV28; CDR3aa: CASSLWQTGRYEQYF
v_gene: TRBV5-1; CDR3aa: CASRGGTGELFF
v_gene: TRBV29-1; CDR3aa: CSVDVGPYEQYF
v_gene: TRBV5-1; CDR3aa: CASSAGTSGTYNEQFF
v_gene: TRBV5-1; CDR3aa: CASSLRQGIEAFF
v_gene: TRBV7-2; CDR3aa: CASSHPVNRGPETQYF
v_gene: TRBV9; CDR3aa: CASSFSGEVSYNEQFF
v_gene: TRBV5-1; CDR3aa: CASSSHRGNEKLFF
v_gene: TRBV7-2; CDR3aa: CASSLEIAGGHEQFF
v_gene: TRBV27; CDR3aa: CASRPTSGRVQASYNEQFF
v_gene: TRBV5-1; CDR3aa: CASSSAGEGTGELFF
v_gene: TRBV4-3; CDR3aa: CASSRGEAFGEKLFF
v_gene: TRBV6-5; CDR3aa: CASTPRGWNTEAFF
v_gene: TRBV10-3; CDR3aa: CAISVRSGSPGDTQYF
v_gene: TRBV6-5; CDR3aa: CASTRSPMNTEAFF
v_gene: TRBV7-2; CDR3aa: CASSLAIQETQYF
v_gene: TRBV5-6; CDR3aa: CASSLDLAGPLTYNEQFF
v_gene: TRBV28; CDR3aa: CASSFHGTSEVTDTQYF
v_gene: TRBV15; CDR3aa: CATSRERWDGRFF
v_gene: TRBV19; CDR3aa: CASSPGGQGYNSPLHF
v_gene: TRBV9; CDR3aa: CASSVERTGLQFF